Included here is one TCR beta chain sequence, with context. Patients at the Seattle site were enrolled during active infection and followed longitudinally. The germline CDR1 and CDR2 sequences are LNHDA and SQIVND (reference sequence). Losses at the gene ends were 6 bases for V and 4 bases for J; bases not matched to a gene: 11. The CDR3 contains 15 residues. This specimen belongs to a study of blood T cell repertoires in COVID-19. Study-level background: Specimens from acute and convalescent COVID-19 originated in the United States, Italy and Spain.

Per the original data handling: Reference gene primers were amplified, and this amplification served to estimate nucleated cell counts. Profiling relied on immunoSEQ multiplex PCR, and the TCRdb table lists in-frame clones only, not all of them. For V, J and clone size, that table is used; D and trimming come from the DNA. The sample carries 45,000 to 65,000 clones, around 85% recorded once. The sequence was obtained from a woman at least 80 years old with COVID-19, enrolled during active disease. Sequencing was done on a sample of peripheral blood. This rearrangement joins TRBV19 to TRBJ2-5; TRBD2 aligns across 7 bases. DNA of the CDR3: TGTGCCAGTAGCCCGACTAGCAGGAATGGAGAGACCCAGTACTTC. This translates into CASSPTSRNGETQYF.